This TCR beta chain was identified during a study of beta chain features in type 1 diabetes. The CDR3 is 15 residues long. Trimming cost V 5 bases and J 6 bases; bases outside gene matches: 9. The V gene's germline CDR1 is MDHEN and CDR2 SYDVKM. This clone was picked up a small number of times. The study reverse transcribed the entire isolated RNA, so it sequenced expressed TCRB transcripts. Method: immunoSEQ multiplex PCR; TCRdb's copy keeps in-frame clones and lacks some. Of 360,000 or so clones listed, roughly a fifth are singletons. The J gene is TRBJ2-2, the V gene TRBV28; 7 nucleotides agree with TRBD2. Sequencing was done on a sample of naive CD4+ T cells from blood. The receptor comes from a woman younger than 30 in good health. In nucleotides, the CDR3 is TGTGCCAGCAGTGGCGGGAGACGGTCGGCCGGGGAGCTGTTTTTT. The encoded protein is CASSGGRRSAGELFF.